What follows describes a single TCR beta chain. Antigen unknown. V lost 3 bases, J lost 7 bases, and 15 bases lay in between. From germline, CDR1 is LNHDA and CDR2 SQIVND (reference sequence). This CDR3 contains 14 residues. This sample was included in a study of type 1 and type 2 diabetes patients. Overall study context: Samples came from type 1 diabetic, type 2 diabetic or nondiabetic people, recruited in China. The whole study generated approximately 19,000,000 paired-end reads. Study-wide points: Some expanded clones seen only in T1D might occur in additional T2D or control samples.

The PCR template was genomic DNA. The TCR beta CDR3 region was amplified using 30 forward and 13 reverse primers. TCRdb fed the multiplex PCR reads into MiXCR, producing one record per CDR3 protein. The table has 250,000 or so distinct CDR3 sequences, over 45% seen once. This clonotype was sampled from a man aged 18 to 29 with type 2 diabetes. Sequencing was performed on peripheral blood mononuclear cells (PBMCs). The V and J genes are TRBV19 and TRBJ1-2; no firm D call. CDR3 bases: TGTGCCAGTAGTATCGGAGGTTTCGACTGTGGCTACACCTTC. It is translated as CASSIGGFDCGYTF.